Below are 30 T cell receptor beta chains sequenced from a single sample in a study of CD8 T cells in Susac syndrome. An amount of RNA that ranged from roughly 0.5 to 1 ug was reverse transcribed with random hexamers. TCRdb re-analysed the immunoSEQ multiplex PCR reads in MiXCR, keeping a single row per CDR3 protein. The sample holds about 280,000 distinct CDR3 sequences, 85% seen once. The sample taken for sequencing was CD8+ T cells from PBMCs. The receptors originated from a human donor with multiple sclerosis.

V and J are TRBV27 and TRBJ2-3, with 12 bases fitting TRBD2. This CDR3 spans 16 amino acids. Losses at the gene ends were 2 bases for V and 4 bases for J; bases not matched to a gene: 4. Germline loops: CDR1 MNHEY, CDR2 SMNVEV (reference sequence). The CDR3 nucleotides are TGTGCCAGCAGTTTAGTACTAGCGGGAGGATCAGATACGCAGTATTTT. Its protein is CASSLVLAGGSDTQYF.

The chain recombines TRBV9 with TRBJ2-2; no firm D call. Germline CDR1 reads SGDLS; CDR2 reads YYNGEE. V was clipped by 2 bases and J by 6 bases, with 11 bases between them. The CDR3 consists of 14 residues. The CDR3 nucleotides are TGTGCCAGCAGCGTTGAACAGAATTCCGGGGAGCTGTTTTTT. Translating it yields CASSVEQNSGELFF. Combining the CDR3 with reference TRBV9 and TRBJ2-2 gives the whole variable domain DSGVTQTPKHLITATGQRVTLRCSPRSGDLSVYWYQQSLDQGLQFLIQYYNGEERAKGNILERFSAQQFPDLHSELNLSSLELGDSALYFCASSVEQNSGELFFGEGSRLTVL.

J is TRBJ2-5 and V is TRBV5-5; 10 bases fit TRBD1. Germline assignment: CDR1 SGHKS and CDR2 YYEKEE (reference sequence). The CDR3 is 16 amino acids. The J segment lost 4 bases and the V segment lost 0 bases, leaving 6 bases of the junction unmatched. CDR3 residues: CASSLDRDRGRETQYF. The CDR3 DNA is TGTGCCAGCAGCTTGGATCGGGACAGGGGCCGAGAGACCCAGTACTTC.

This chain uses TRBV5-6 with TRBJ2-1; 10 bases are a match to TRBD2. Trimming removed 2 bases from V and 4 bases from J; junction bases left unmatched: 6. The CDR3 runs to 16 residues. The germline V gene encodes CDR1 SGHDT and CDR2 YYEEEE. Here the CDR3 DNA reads TGTGCCAGCAGCTTCGGAGGACTAGCGGAGTACAATGAGCAGTTCTTC. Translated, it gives CASSFGGLAEYNEQFF.

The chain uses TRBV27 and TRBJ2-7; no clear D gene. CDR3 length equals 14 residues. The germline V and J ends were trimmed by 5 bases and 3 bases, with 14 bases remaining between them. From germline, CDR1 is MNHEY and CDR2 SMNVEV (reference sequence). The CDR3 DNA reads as TGTGCCAGCAGTCCCGGCAGGACGGGCTACGAGCAGTACTTC. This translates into CASSPGRTGYEQYF.

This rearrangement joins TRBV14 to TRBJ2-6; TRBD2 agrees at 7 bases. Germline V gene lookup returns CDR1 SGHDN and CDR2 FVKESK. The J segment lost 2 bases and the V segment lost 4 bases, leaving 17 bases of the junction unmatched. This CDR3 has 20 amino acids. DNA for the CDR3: TGTGCCAGCAGCCGACGACACCGGACATCGGGGGGACCTGGGGCCAACGTCCTGACTTTC. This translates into CASSRRHRTSGGPGANVLTF.

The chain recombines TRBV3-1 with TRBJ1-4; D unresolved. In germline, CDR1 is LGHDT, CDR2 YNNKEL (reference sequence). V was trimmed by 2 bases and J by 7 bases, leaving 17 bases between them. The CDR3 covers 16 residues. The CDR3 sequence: CASSQLDWREGEKLFF. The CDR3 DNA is TGTGCCAGCAGCCAATTGGACTGGCGTGAGGGTGAAAAACTGTTTTTT.

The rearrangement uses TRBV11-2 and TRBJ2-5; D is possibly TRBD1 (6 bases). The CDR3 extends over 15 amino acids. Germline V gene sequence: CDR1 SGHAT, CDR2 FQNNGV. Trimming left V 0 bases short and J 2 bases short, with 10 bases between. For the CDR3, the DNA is TGTGCCAGCAGCTTAGAGGCCAGGGGTCAAGAGACCCAGTACTTC. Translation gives CASSLEARGQETQYF.

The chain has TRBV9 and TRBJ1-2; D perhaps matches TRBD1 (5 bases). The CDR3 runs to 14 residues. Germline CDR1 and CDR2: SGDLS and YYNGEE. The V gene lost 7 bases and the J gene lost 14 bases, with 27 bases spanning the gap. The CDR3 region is CASWTGAGQRGLTF. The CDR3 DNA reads TGTGCCAGCTGGACTGGGGCCGGCCAAAGGGGACTAACCTTC. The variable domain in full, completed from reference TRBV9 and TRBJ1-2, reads DSGVTQTPKHLITATGQRVTLRCSPRSGDLSVYWYQQSLDQGLQFLIQYYNGEERAKGNILERFSAQQFPDLHSELNLSSLELGDSALYFCASWTGAGQRGLTFGSGTRLTVV.

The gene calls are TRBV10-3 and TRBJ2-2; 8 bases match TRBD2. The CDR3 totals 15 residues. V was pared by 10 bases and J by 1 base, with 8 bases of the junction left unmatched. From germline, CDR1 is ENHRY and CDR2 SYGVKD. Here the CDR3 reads CASQSGSLNTGELFF. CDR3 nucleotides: TGTGCCAGCCAGAGCGGGAGTCTGAACACCGGGGAGCTGTTTTTT.

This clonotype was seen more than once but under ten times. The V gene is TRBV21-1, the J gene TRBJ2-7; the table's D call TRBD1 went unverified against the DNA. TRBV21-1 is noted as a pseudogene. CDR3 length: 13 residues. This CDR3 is CARGQAPSYEQYF. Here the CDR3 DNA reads TGTGCCAGGGGACAGGCACCTTCCTACGAGCAGTACTTC.

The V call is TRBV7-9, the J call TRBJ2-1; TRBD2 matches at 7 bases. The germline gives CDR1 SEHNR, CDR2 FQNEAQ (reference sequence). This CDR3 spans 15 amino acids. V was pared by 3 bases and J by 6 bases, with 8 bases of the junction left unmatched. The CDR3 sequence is CASSFSSGVRNEQFF. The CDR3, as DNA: TGTGCCAGCAGCTTCTCTAGCGGTGTACGCAATGAGCAGTTCTTC.

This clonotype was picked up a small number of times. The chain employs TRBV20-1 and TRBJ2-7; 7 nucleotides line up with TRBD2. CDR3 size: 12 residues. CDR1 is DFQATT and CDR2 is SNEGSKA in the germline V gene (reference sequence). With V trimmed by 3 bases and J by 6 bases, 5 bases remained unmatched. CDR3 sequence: CSARGGSAEQYF. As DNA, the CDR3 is TGCAGTGCTAGGGGCGGGAGTGCCGAGCAGTACTTC.

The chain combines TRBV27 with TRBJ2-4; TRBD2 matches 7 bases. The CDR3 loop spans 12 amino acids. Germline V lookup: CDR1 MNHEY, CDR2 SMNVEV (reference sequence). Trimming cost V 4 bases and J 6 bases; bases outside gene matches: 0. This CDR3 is CASSSGGNIQYF. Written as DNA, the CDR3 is TGTGCCAGCAGTTCGGGGGGAAACATTCAGTACTTC.

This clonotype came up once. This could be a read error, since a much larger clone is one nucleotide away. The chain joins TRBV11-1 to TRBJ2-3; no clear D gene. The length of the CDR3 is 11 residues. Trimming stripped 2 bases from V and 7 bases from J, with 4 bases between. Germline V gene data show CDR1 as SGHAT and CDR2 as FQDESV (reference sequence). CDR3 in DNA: TGTGCCAGCAGCTTAACAAATACGCAGTATTTT. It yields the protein CASSLTNTQYF.

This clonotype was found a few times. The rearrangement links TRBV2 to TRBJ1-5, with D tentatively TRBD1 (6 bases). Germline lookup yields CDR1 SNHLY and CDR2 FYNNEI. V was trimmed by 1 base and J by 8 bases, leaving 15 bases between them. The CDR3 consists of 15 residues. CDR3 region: CASSEGMQGPKPQHF. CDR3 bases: TGTGCCAGCAGTGAAGGGATGCAGGGGCCGAAGCCCCAGCATTTT.

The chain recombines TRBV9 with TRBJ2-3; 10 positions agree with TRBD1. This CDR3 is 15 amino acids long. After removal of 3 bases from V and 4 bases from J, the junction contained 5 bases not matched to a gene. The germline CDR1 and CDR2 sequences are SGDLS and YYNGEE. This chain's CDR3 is CASSASGTGADTQYF. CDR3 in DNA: TGTGCCAGCAGCGCCTCCGGGACAGGGGCAGATACGCAGTATTTT.

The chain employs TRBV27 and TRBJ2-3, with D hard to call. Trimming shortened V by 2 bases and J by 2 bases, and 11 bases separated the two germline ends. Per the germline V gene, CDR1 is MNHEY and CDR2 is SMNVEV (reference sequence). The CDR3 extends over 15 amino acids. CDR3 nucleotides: TGTGCCAGCAGTTTAGTGCCCCGGCCCACAGATACGCAGTATTTT. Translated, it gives CASSLVPRPTDTQYF.

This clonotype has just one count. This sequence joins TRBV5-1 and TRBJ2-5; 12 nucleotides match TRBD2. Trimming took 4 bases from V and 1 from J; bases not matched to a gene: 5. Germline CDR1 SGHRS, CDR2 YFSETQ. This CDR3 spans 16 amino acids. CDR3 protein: CASSDRTSGAQETQYF. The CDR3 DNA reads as TGCGCCAGCAGCGACCGGACTAGCGGGGCCCAAGAGACCCAGTACTTC. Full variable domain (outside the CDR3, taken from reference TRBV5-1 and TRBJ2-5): KAGVTQTPRYLIKTRGQQVTLSCSPISGHRSVSWYQQTPGQGLQFLFEYFSETQRNKGNFPGRFSGRQFSNSRSEMNVSTLELGDSALYLCASSDRTSGAQETQYFGPGTRLLVL.

DNA of the CDR3: TGTGCCAGCAGCTCAAGGTCCGGTAACTATGGCTACACCTTC. Its translation is CASSSRSGNYGYTF. The chain joins TRBV6-5 to TRBJ1-2; D unclear. The CDR3 totals 14 residues. V was pared by 6 bases and J by 1 base, with 12 bases between. CDR1 is MNHEY and CDR2 is SVGAGI in the germline V gene.

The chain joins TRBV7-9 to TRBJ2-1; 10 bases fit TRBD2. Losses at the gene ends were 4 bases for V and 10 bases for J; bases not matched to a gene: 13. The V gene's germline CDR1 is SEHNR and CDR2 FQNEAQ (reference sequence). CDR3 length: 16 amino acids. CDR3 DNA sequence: TGTGCCAGCAGCTCAGTGAGCGGGAGGGCCCTTCCCGAGCAGTTCTTC. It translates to CASSSVSGRALPEQFF.

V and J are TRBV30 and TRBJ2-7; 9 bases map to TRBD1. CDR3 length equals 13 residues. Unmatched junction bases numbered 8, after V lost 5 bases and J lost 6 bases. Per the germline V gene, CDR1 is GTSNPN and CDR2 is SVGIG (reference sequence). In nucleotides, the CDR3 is TGTGCCTGGGGAGGGACAGGGCGTGGCGAGCAGTACTTC. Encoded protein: CAWGGTGRGEQYF.

CDR3 in DNA: TGTGCCAGCAGAAGTCCTCCCTCCTACGAGCAGTACTTC. Translating it yields CASRSPPSYEQYF. This chain connects TRBV28 to TRBJ2-7; no reliable D call. Germline values: CDR1 MDHEN, CDR2 SYDVKM. Deletions cut 6 bases from V and 0 bases from J, with 9 bases between. The CDR3 has 13 amino acids.

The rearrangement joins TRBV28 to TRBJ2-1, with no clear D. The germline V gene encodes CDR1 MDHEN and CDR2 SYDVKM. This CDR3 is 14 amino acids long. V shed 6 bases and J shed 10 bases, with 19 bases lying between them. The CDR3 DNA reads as TGTGCCAGCAGAGCCGGGCGTAGGCAACTGGAGCAGTTCTTC. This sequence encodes CASRAGRRQLEQFF.

CDR3 region: CASSVPGQGDTGELFF. The CDR3 DNA reads TGTGCCAGCAGCGTACCGGGACAGGGGGACACCGGGGAGCTGTTTTTT. The chain combines TRBV7-9 with TRBJ2-2; 11 nucleotides line up with TRBD1. The CDR3 has 16 amino acids. The germline V gene has CDR1 SEHNR and CDR2 FQNEAQ (reference sequence). Germline trimming cut 5 bases from V and 3 bases from J; bases unmatched to any gene: 5.

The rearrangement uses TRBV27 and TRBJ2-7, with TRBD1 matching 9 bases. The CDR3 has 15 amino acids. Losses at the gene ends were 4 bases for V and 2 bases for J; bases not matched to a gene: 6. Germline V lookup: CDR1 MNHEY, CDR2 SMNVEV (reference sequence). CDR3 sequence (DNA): TGTGCCAGCAGTTCCGACAGGGGGAACCCCTACGAGCAGTACTTC. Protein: CASSSDRGNPYEQYF.

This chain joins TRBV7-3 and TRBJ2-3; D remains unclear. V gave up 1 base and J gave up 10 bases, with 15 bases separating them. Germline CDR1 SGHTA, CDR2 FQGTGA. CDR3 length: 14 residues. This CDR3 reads CASSLRVIPVSQYF. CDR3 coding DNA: TGTGCCAGCAGCTTAAGGGTCATCCCGGTCTCGCAGTATTTT.

The CDR3 is CASSQVLWAVQETQYF. The CDR3 DNA follows: TGTGCCAGCAGCCAAGTATTGTGGGCAGTCCAAGAGACCCAGTACTTC. The V call is TRBV3-1, the J call TRBJ2-5; D is undetermined. The germline V and J ends were trimmed by 1 base and 1 base, with 13 bases remaining between them. Per the germline V gene, CDR1 is LGHDT and CDR2 is YNNKEL (reference sequence). This CDR3 has 16 residues.

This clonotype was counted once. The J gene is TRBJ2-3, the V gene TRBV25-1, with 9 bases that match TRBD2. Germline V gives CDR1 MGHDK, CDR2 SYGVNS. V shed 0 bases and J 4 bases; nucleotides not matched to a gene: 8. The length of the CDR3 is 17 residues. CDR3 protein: CASSEYGSGRSSDTQYF. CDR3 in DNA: TGTGCCAGCAGTGAATATGGTAGCGGGAGAAGTTCAGATACGCAGTATTTT.

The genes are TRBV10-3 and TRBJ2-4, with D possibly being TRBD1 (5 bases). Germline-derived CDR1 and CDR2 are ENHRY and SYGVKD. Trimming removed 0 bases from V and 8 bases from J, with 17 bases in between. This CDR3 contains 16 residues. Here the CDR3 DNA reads TGTGCCATCAGTGAGTCCGCGGAATGGACAAAGGACATTCAGTACTTC. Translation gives CAISESAEWTKDIQYF.